The 28 T cell receptor beta chains below all came from one sample that was sequenced in a study of long-term antiretroviral therapy in people with HIV. Runs used v3.0 of the immunoSEQ assay and were done at survey level. Only in-frame clones appear in the TCRdb table, and some are missing; sequencing was by immunoSEQ multiplex PCR. The sample contains 30,000 to 40,000 clones, roughly 82% of which appear only once. The source was unsorted PBMCs, collected 0.3 years after starting antiretroviral therapy. The receptors originated from a man aged 18 to 35 with HIV.

The J gene is TRBJ1-5, the V gene TRBV6-1, with D perhaps matching TRBD1 (5 bases). V lost 8 bases to trimming and J lost 7 bases, with 15 bases between them. Germline assignment: CDR1 MNHNS and CDR2 SASEGT. The CDR3 is 13 amino acids. The CDR3 DNA is TGTGCCAGCTGGGGGGGAATGGGGCAGCCCCAGCATTTT. It translates to CASWGGMGQPQHF.

V is TRBV15 and J is TRBJ1-3; D may be TRBD1 (6 bases). This CDR3 is built from 14 residues. V lost 3 bases and J 4 bases, leaving 10 bases between the germline ends. Germline lookup yields CDR1 LNHNV and CDR2 YYDKDF (reference sequence). The CDR3 sequence: CATSRDSFGNTIYF. DNA of the CDR3: TGTGCCACCAGCAGGGACAGTTTCGGAAACACCATATATTTT.

The chain employs TRBV5-6 and TRBJ2-1, with a tentative D call TRBD1 (5 bases). There are 14 residues in the CDR3. The V end was cut by 2 bases, the J end by 4 bases, with 10 bases between. Germline V gives CDR1 SGHDT, CDR2 YYEEEE. The CDR3 DNA follows: TGTGCCAGCAGCTTTGGCAGGACATACAATGAGCAGTTCTTC. Its protein product is CASSFGRTYNEQFF.

The table lists this clone with a few counts. The gene calls are TRBV4-3 and TRBJ2-7; 7 nucleotides line up with TRBD1. Trimming took 4 bases from V and 3 from J; bases not matched to a gene: 9. This CDR3 has 15 residues. Germline loops: CDR1 LGHNA, CDR2 YSLEER. In nucleotides, the CDR3 is TGCGCCAGCAGCCTACCCCGGGACAGCTACTACGAGCAGTACTTC. Protein sequence: CASSLPRDSYYEQYF.

The genes are TRBV27 and TRBJ2-2; no firm D call. CDR3 length: 12 amino acids. V lost 6 bases, J lost 3 bases, and 5 bases lay in between. Germline V gene sequence: CDR1 MNHEY, CDR2 SMNVEV (reference sequence). The CDR3 loop is CASRGYTGELFF. CDR3 bases: TGTGCCAGCAGAGGCTACACCGGGGAGCTGTTTTTT.

The chain links TRBV27 to TRBJ2-3; the D gene is possibly TRBD1 (5 bases). V was trimmed by 7 bases and J by 4 bases, leaving 12 bases between them. This CDR3 contains 13 residues. Germline V gene lookup returns CDR1 MNHEY and CDR2 SMNVEV (reference sequence). Here the CDR3 reads CASNRQGADTQYF. CDR3 in DNA: TGTGCCAGCAATCGGCAGGGCGCAGATACGCAGTATTTT.

By frequency in the sample, this clone is medium-sized. The chain carries TRBV19 and TRBJ2-4, with 7 bases fitting TRBD2. The germline gives CDR1 LNHDA, CDR2 SQIVND (reference sequence). Losses at the gene ends were 1 base for V and 1 base for J; bases not matched to a gene: 7. The CDR3 length is 17 residues. The CDR3 loop reads CASSIGGLVWAKNIQYF. The CDR3 DNA follows: TGTGCCAGTAGTATAGGTGGACTAGTCTGGGCCAAAAACATTCAGTACTTC.

The chain has TRBV7-2 and TRBJ1-3; maybe TRBD1 (5 bases). V was trimmed by 2 bases and J by 2 bases, leaving 7 bases between them. CDR3 length: 14 amino acids. The germline V gene has CDR1 SGHTA and CDR2 FQGNSA. As DNA, the CDR3 is TGTGCCAGCAGCTTATGGGGGGCTGGAAACACCATATATTTT. Residues: CASSLWGAGNTIYF. Filled out from reference TRBV7-2 and TRBJ1-3, the complete variable domain reads GAGVSQSPSNKVTEKGKDVELRCDPISGHTALYWYRQSLGQGLEFLIYFQGNSAPDKSGLPSDRFSAERTGGSVSTLTIQRTQQEDSAVYLCASSLWGAGNTIYFGEGSWLTVV.

This clone was recorded only once. The CDR3 is CASSDSENTEAFF. CDR3 DNA sequence: TGTGCCAGCAGTGACTCGGAGAACACTGAAGCTTTCTTT. The chain couples TRBV6-4 to TRBJ1-1; D gene uncertain. Germline V CDR1 and CDR2: MRHNA, SNTAGT. CDR3 length: 13 amino acids. V lost 0 bases and J 1 base, leaving 3 bases between the germline ends.

The chain links TRBV29-1 to TRBJ1-1, with D hard to call. CDR3 length: 12 residues. Trimming took 6 bases from V and 1 from J, leaving 9 bases between them. Per germline, CDR1 SQVTM and CDR2 ANQGSEA. The CDR3 protein is CSVIVGNTEAFF. CDR3 nucleotide sequence: TGCAGCGTGATAGTGGGGAACACTGAAGCTTTCTTT.

The chain combines TRBV9 with TRBJ1-1, with a possible D match to TRBD1 (6 bases). V lost 2 bases and J 0 bases, leaving 17 bases between the germline ends. The germline V gene has CDR1 SGDLS and CDR2 YYNGEE. The CDR3 is 17 residues long. CDR3 coding DNA: TGTGCCAGCAGCGTTGCCAGCCAGGGGTACATGAACACTGAAGCTTTCTTT. Translated, it gives CASSVASQGYMNTEAFF.

The chain uses TRBV5-5 and TRBJ1-1; 10 bases fit TRBD1. Germline V gives CDR1 SGHKS, CDR2 YYEKEE (reference sequence). Trimming cost V 2 bases and J 4 bases; bases outside gene matches: 5. The CDR3 has 15 amino acids. The CDR3 loop reads CASSFTGQGFTEAFF. CDR3 bases: TGTGCCAGCAGCTTCACGGGACAGGGGTTCACTGAAGCTTTCTTT. Based on the CDR3 plus reference TRBV5-5 and TRBJ1-1, the full variable domain is DAGVTQSPTHLIKTRGQQVTLRCSPISGHKSVSWYQQVLGQGPQFIFQYYEKEERGRGNFPDRFSARQFPNYSSELNVNALLLGDSALYLCASSFTGQGFTEAFFGQGTRLTVV.

This sequence joins TRBV28 and TRBJ1-5; D is uncertain. Deletions cut 3 bases from V and 5 bases from J, with 11 bases between. From germline, CDR1 is MDHEN and CDR2 SYDVKM. This CDR3 contains 14 residues. This CDR3 reads CASSFVSEDQPQHF. The CDR3 bases are TGTGCCAGCAGTTTCGTTTCGGAAGATCAGCCCCAGCATTTT.

The chain recombines TRBV6-6 with TRBJ1-2; D is ambiguous. CDR1 and CDR2 (germline): MNHNY, SVGAGI (reference sequence). The CDR3 is 11 amino acids. V was trimmed by 4 bases and J by 7 bases, leaving 7 bases between them. The CDR3 DNA reads as TGTGCCAGCAGTTCTAGGGTTGGCTACACCTTC. Its protein product is CASSSRVGYTF.

This chain joins TRBV5-4 and TRBJ2-1, with a possible D match to TRBD1 (5 bases). V was pared by 4 bases and J by 9 bases, with 11 bases between. The germline V gene has CDR1 SGHNT and CDR2 YYREEE (reference sequence). This CDR3 region has 12 residues. Here the CDR3 reads CASSGLGPEQFF. The CDR3 DNA follows: TGTGCCAGCAGCGGTTTGGGGCCTGAGCAGTTCTTC.

J is TRBJ2-7 and V is TRBV18; TRBD1 matches 7 bases. V was pared by 6 bases and J by 1 base, with 6 bases of the junction left unmatched. The CDR3 runs to 14 residues. Germline V gene data show CDR1 as KGHSH and CDR2 as LQKENI. The CDR3 coding sequence is TGTGCCAGCTCGTCGGGACAGATTTCCTACGAGCAGTACTTC. Protein sequence: CASSSGQISYEQYF.

To note about this clone: The junction departs from germline at one end; a sequencing error may be responsible. The chain has TRBV7-7 and TRBJ2-5; no reliable D call. The germline V gene has CDR1 SSHAT and CDR2 FNYEAQ (reference sequence). The CDR3 length is 14 residues. The CDR3 region is CASSFYGVQETQYF. As DNA, the CDR3 is TGTGCTAGCAGCTTTTATGGGGTACAAGAGACCCAGTACTTC. The variable domain in full, with the rest retrieved from reference TRBV7-7 and TRBJ2-5, is GAGVSQSPRYKVTKRGQDVTLRCDPISSHATLYWYQQALGQGPEFLTYFNYEAQPDKSGLPSDRFSAERPEGSISTLTIQRTEQRDSAMYRCASSFYGVQETQYFGPGTRLLVL.

This chain uses TRBV4-3 with TRBJ2-7, with D maybe TRBD1 (6 bases). There are 14 residues in the CDR3. V was shortened by 5 bases and J by 2 bases, with 13 bases between the two germline ends. The germline V gene has CDR1 LGHNA and CDR2 YSLEER. Written as DNA, the CDR3 is TGCGCCAGCAGCAGCCGGGACACCCCCTACGAGCAGTACTTC. This gives the protein CASSSRDTPYEQYF.

The chain joins TRBV11-3 to TRBJ1-1; 8 bases line up with TRBD1. CDR1 and CDR2 (germline): SGHNT, YENEEA. The CDR3 consists of 18 residues. The CDR3: CGKQQGAPRSVRRAEAFF. As DNA, the CDR3 is TGTGGAAAGCAGCAGGGGGCTCCCAGGTCGGTTCGCCGAGCTGAAGCTTTCTTT.

The chain uses TRBV27 and TRBJ2-1, with D unresolved. V gave up 0 bases and J gave up 10 bases, with 10 bases separating them. Per germline, CDR1 MNHEY and CDR2 SMNVEV (reference sequence). The CDR3 runs 13 residues. The CDR3 DNA sequence: TGTGCCAGCAGTTTATCCCTATCTAGAGAGCAGTTCTTC. Protein: CASSLSLSREQFF.

This clone has more than one count but fewer than ten. The rearrangement joins TRBV29-1 to TRBJ1-5; 8 bases align to TRBD1. The germline gives CDR1 SQVTM, CDR2 ANQGSEA. There are 13 residues in the CDR3. The V gene end was trimmed by 7 bases and the J gene end by 1 base; junction bases not matched to a gene: 3. This chain's CDR3 is CSARTGSNQPQHF. CDR3 nucleotide sequence: TGCAGCGCTCGGACAGGGAGCAATCAGCCCCAGCATTTT.

The V call is TRBV6-1, the J call TRBJ1-1; 7 nucleotides match TRBD1. Germline V gives CDR1 MNHNS, CDR2 SASEGT. This CDR3 is 13 amino acids long. With 8 bases clipped from V and 6 bases from J, the junction kept 9 bases outside the gene matches. The CDR3 loop is CASRRQGIAEAFF. The DNA of the CDR3 is TGTGCCAGCCGTCGACAGGGAATAGCTGAAGCTTTCTTT.

The chain has TRBV25-1 and TRBJ2-1; D uncertain. Trimming took off 5 bases at V and 4 bases at J, with 6 bases between the two ends. The CDR3 sequence is 12 residues long. The germline V gene encodes CDR1 MGHDK and CDR2 SYGVNS. CDR3 loop: CASSLRYNEQFF. In nucleotides, the CDR3 is TGTGCCAGCAGTCTCAGATACAATGAGCAGTTCTTC.

The rearrangement joins TRBV15 to TRBJ2-1; maybe TRBD1 (6 bases). Germline loops: CDR1 LNHNV, CDR2 YYDKDF (reference sequence). V was trimmed by 0 bases and J by 4 bases, leaving 7 bases between them. This CDR3 has 14 residues. CDR3 nucleotide sequence: TGTGCCACCAGCAGAGAGGGACAATACAATGAGCAGTTCTTC. Its protein is CATSREGQYNEQFF.

The chain combines TRBV28 with TRBJ2-7, with 11 bases aligning to TRBD2. CDR3 length: 17 residues. V lost 2 bases to trimming and J lost 3 bases; unmatched junction nucleotides: 9. CDR1 and CDR2 (germline): MDHEN, SYDVKM. The CDR3 here is CASSLISGRASNYEQYF. Here the CDR3 DNA reads TGTGCCAGCAGTTTAATTAGCGGGAGGGCCTCCAACTACGAGCAGTACTTC.

This chain connects TRBV19 to TRBJ1-2; no reliable D call. The CDR3 consists of 10 residues. With 2 bases removed from V and 8 bases from J, the gap between germline ends came to 3 bases. CDR1 and CDR2 (germline): LNHDA, SQIVND (reference sequence). CDR3 bases: TGTGCCAGTAGTATAAAGGGCTACACCTTC. Protein: CASSIKGYTF.

The chain has TRBV28 and TRBJ2-1; 9 positions agree with TRBD2. The V gene end was trimmed by 7 bases and the J gene end by 5 bases; junction bases not matched to a gene: 6. The CDR3 consists of 14 residues. From germline, CDR1 is MDHEN and CDR2 SYDVKM. CDR3 amino acids: CASTIAGVDNEQFF. CDR3 nucleotide sequence: TGTGCCAGCACGATAGCGGGAGTTGACAATGAGCAGTTCTTC.

CDR3 in DNA: TGTGCCAGCAGCTTAAGAAGAACTAGCTCAGATACGCAGTATTTT. Translating gives CASSLRRTSSDTQYF. This chain joins TRBV11-2 and TRBJ2-3; D may be TRBD2 (6 bases). This CDR3 spans 15 amino acids. V was clipped by 2 bases and J by 4 bases, with 13 bases between them. Per germline, CDR1 SGHAT and CDR2 FQNNGV.